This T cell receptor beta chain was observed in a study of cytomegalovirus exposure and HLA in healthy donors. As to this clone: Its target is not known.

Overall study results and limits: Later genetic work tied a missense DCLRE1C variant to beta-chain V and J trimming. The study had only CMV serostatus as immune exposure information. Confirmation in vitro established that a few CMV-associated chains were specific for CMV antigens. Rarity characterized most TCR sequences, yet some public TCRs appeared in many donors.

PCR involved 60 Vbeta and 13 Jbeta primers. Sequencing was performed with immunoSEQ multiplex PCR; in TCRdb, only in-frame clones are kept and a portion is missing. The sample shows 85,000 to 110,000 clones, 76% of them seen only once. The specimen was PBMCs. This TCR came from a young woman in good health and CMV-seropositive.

The CDR3, as DNA: TGTGCCAGCAGCTACCGATACAGGGGGCATGAGGGCTACACCTTC. Its translation is CASSYRYRGHEGYTF. V and J are TRBV11-2 and TRBJ1-2; 9 nucleotides line up with TRBD1. This CDR3 has 15 residues. Germline-derived CDR1 and CDR2 are SGHAT and FQNNGV. Losses at the gene ends were 4 bases for V and 8 bases for J; bases not matched to a gene: 11.